A selection of T cell receptor beta chains follows, all from one sample in a study of human T cells and chemical hapten exposure. Each CDR3 protein is one row after TCRdb ran MiXCR on the RACE reads. The table has 95,000 to 150,000 distinct CDR3 sequences, about 13% seen once. The source material was whole blood, sampled in connection with sensitization to the hapten diphenylcyclopropenone (DPC). The receptors originated from a woman aged 18-29 years with alopecia areata. Some clones in this sample may be carry-over from other donors' samples. CDR3s include the opening cysteine and the closing phenylalanine or tryptophan. The order of the fields is D gene, J gene, clone size, V gene, CDR3 protein, CDR3 DNA. The D gene is left open where the match is weak. Part of the rows lack a size; the others show once, few, many or a class for expanded clones.

>NA|TRBJ2-1|NA|TRBV20-1
CSAPKRNNEQFF
TGCAGTGCCCCGAAGCGGAACAATGAGCAGTTCTTC
>TRBD1|TRBJ2-3|NA|TRBV18
CASSPGTVTDTQYF
TGTGCCAGCTCACCCGGGACAGTCACAGATACGCAGTATTTT
>NA|TRBJ1-1|few|TRBV7-9
CASSLGRVGMNTEAFF
TGTGCCAGCAGCTTAGGGCGGGTAGGGATGAACACTGAAGCTTTCTTT
>NA|TRBJ2-3|few|TRBV27
CASSRGTGQYF
TGTGCCAGCAGTCGGGGGACGGGGCAGTATTTT
>TRBD2|TRBJ2-5|many|TRBV7-8
CASSRGGREETQYF
TGTGCCAGCAGCCGGGGGGGCAGGGAAGAGACCCAGTACTTC
>TRBD1|TRBJ1-2|many|TRBV5-5
CATGQGNENYGYTF
TGTGCCACCGGACAGGGGAACGAGAACTATGGCTACACCTTC
>TRBD2|TRBJ2-5|many|TRBV7-9
CASSLDGTTGLETQYF
TGTGCCAGCAGCTTAGACGGGACTACCGGTCTAGAGACCCAGTACTTC
>NA|TRBJ1-1|few|TRBV4-1
CASSHETGIAMNTEAFF
TGCGCCAGCAGCCATGAAACAGGGATTGCCATGAACACTGAAGCTTTCTTT
>NA|TRBJ2-7|NA|TRBV11-2
CASSLSTGYEQYF
TGTGCCAGCAGCCTATCGACAGGCTACGAGCAGTACTTC
>TRBD2|TRBJ2-5|NA|TRBV6-2/TRBV6-3
CASSYSRLAGGRAARETQYF
TGTGCCAGCAGTTACTCGAGACTAGCGGGGGGGAGAGCGGCAAGAGAGACCCAGTACTTC
>NA|TRBJ2-5|few|TRBV5-1
CASSSPGRGHQETQYF
TGCGCCAGCAGCTCCCCGGGGAGGGGGCACCAAGAGACCCAGTACTTC
>TRBD1|TRBJ1-1|NA|TRBV12-5
CASGLGRDRAPEAFF
TGTGCTAGTGGTTTGGGCCGGGACAGGGCACCTGAAGCTTTCTTT
>TRBD1|TRBJ2-2|many|TRBV6-6
CASSLRQGATGELFF
TGTGCCAGCAGTCTACGACAGGGGGCAACCGGGGAGCTGTTTTTT
>NA|TRBJ2-5|many|TRBV11-2
CASSPPGRKTQYF
TGTGCCAGCAGCCCGCCGGGGAGAAAGACCCAGTACTTC
>NA|TRBJ2-1|few|TRBV7-3
CASSFGVVPGIDEQFF
TGTGCCAGCAGCTTTGGGGTAGTGCCCGGAATCGATGAGCAGTTCTTC
>TRBD1|TRBJ2-3|NA|TRBV2
CASSDGTGEDTQYF
TGTGCCAGCAGTGACGGGACAGGGGAGGATACGCAGTATTTT
>NA|TRBJ1-6|NA|TRBV9
CASSVDRVNSPLHF
TGTGCCAGCAGCGTAGACAGGGTTAATTCACCCCTCCACTTT
>NA|TRBJ2-2|many|TRBV2
CASSREMGGELFF
TGTGCCAGCAGCCGGGAGATGGGCGGGGAGCTGTTTTTT
>NA|TRBJ2-1|NA|TRBV19
CASSIGGGISSYNEQFF
TGTGCCAGTAGTATAGGTGGGGGAATAAGCTCCTACAATGAGCAGTTCTTC
>TRBD1|TRBJ2-7|many|TRBV27
CASSSGTASYEQYF
TGTGCCAGCTCCTCCGGGACAGCCTCCTACGAGCAGTACTTC
>NA|TRBJ2-7|once|TRBV2
CASSDLGFSYEQYF
TGTGCCAGCAGTGACCTCGGCTTCTCCTACGAGCAGTACTTC
>TRBD1|TRBJ2-7|many|TRBV30
CAWNQGAYYEQYF
TGTGCCTGGAATCAGGGGGCTTACTACGAGCAGTACTTC
>NA|TRBJ1-5|NA|TRBV20-1
CSARNGRDRSNQPQHF
TGCAGTGCTAGAAACGGAAGGGATCGGAGCAATCAGCCCCAGCATTTT
>NA|TRBJ2-3|few|TRBV6-6
CASSYSRSRGTDTQYF
TGTGCCAGCAGTTACTCGCGATCCCGAGGCACAGATACGCAGTATTTT
>TRBD1|TRBJ1-6|NA|TRBV4-3
CASSQDRGTDNSPLHF
TGCGCCAGCAGCCAAGATCGCGGGACAGATAATTCACCCCTCCACTTT
>NA|TRBJ2-1|NA|TRBV6-5
CASRETSDEQFF
TGTGCCAGCAGAGAGACAAGCGATGAGCAGTTCTTC
>NA|TRBJ1-6|NA|TRBV4-3
CASSQDLGRTHSPLHF
TGCGCCAGCAGCCAAGATTTGGGCCGGACTCATTCACCCCTCCACTTT
>NA|TRBJ1-3|few|TRBV7-2
CASSLEGLISGNTIYF
TGTGCCAGCAGCTTAGAGGGACTCATCTCTGGAAACACCATATATTTT
>NA|TRBJ2-4|NA|TRBV27
CASSLSVGPGHTGIQYF
TGTGCCAGCAGTTTATCGGTGGGGCCAGGGCACACGGGCATTCAGTACTTC
>TRBD1|TRBJ1-1|many|TRBV18
CASSPSGTGGTEAFF
TGTGCCAGCTCACCATCCGGGACAGGGGGCACTGAAGCTTTCTTT
>NA|TRBJ1-3|NA|TRBV11-2
CASSLVQGHYSGNTIYF
TGTGCCAGCAGCTTAGTTCAGGGACACTACTCTGGAAACACCATATATTTT
>NA|TRBJ1-1|many|TRBV5-1
CASSPGPNTEAFF
TGCGCCAGCAGCCCAGGCCCGAACACTGAAGCTTTCTTT
>NA|TRBJ1-1|NA|TRBV29-1
CLTLDGDTAFF
TGCCTAACTCTCGATGGGGATACAGCTTTCTTT
>NA|TRBJ2-7|NA|TRBV20-1
CSAKGGVWDEQYF
TGCAGTGCTAAAGGGGGGGTTTGGGACGAGCAGTACTTC
>TRBD2|TRBJ2-3|many|TRBV20-1
CSASRRGDTQYF
TGCAGTGCTAGCCGGCGGGGGGATACGCAGTATTTT
>TRBD1|TRBJ1-1|many|TRBV24-1
CATSDLGDREWDEAFF
TGTGCCACCAGTGATTTGGGAGACAGGGAATGGGATGAAGCTTTCTTT
>NA|TRBJ1-1|NA|TRBV11-2
CASSLEANTEAFF
TGTGCCAGCAGCTTAGAAGCGAACACTGAAGCTTTCTTT
>NA|TRBJ2-3|NA|TRBV7-2
CASSLANGGSGTQYF
TGTGCCAGCAGCTTAGCGAATGGGGGTAGTGGTACGCAGTATTTT
>NA|TRBJ2-7|many|TRBV4-3
CASSPEGAPYEQYF
TGCGCCAGCAGCCCCGAAGGGGCTCCCTACGAGCAGTACTTC
>NA|TRBJ1-2|NA|TRBV5-1
CASSLAGGGDGYTF
TGCGCCAGCAGCTTGGCCGGGGGAGGGGATGGCTACACCTTC
>NA|TRBJ2-5|many|TRBV2
CASSDKDPQQETQYF
TGTGCCAGCAGTGATAAGGACCCTCAACAAGAGACCCAGTACTTC
>NA|TRBJ1-2|few|TRBV12-5
CASGLSGSQVFGYTF
TGTGCTAGTGGTTTGTCCGGGTCTCAAGTGTTTGGCTACACCTTC
>TRBD2|TRBJ2-5|few|TRBV29-1
CSVLAGGRGETQYF
TGCAGCGTTCTAGCGGGGGGGCGTGGAGAGACCCAGTACTTC
>TRBD1|TRBJ1-6|many|TRBV2
CAGKTGSSYNSPLHF
TGTGCCGGCAAGACAGGGAGCTCCTATAATTCACCCCTCCACTTT
>TRBD2|TRBJ2-3|NA|TRBV12-3/TRBV12-4
CASSVTSGGIDTQYF
TGTGCCAGCAGTGTGACTAGCGGGGGGATAGATACGCAGTATTTT
>NA|TRBJ1-2|NA|TRBV29-1
CSVDFGYGYTF
TGCAGCGTTGATTTCGGGTATGGCTACACCTTC
>NA|TRBJ1-2|few|TRBV5-1
CASSLGDTIDGYTF
TGCGCCAGCAGCTTGGGGGACACTATTGATGGCTACACCTTC
>NA|TRBJ2-5|NA|TRBV29-1
CSVGKQETQYF
TGCAGCGTAGGTAAACAGGAGACCCAGTACTTC
>NA|TRBJ2-7|few|TRBV27
CASSFRVYDREHEQYF
TGTGCCAGCAGTTTTAGGGTCTACGATCGGGAGCACGAGCAGTACTTC
>TRBD2|TRBJ2-3|NA|TRBV20-1
CSASSAGGPTDTQYF
TGCAGTGCTAGTTCGGCGGGGGGGCCAACAGATACGCAGTATTTT
>NA|TRBJ1-1|many|TRBV6-6
CASWEGNTEAFF
TGTGCCAGCTGGGAGGGTAACACTGAAGCTTTCTTT
>TRBD1|TRBJ1-5|few|TRBV5-5
CASSLRGQDYQPQHF
TGTGCCAGCAGCTTGAGGGGACAGGATTATCAGCCCCAGCATTTT
>NA|TRBJ2-1|NA|TRBV20-1
CSARDGSLRRGNEQFF
TGCAGTGCTAGAGATGGATCCCTTCGAAGAGGCAATGAGCAGTTCTTC
>TRBD2|TRBJ2-1|NA|TRBV20-1
CSAIGTSVSVEQFF
TGCAGTGCTATCGGGACTAGCGTTTCGGTTGAGCAGTTCTTC